This passage covers 12 T cell receptor beta chains from one sample sequenced in a study of blood T cells in healthy people across ages. PCR was performed a second time for roughly 7 to 11 cycles using a sample-barcoded 5' primer and a J-beta primer mix. In TCRdb, the 5' RACE reads were re-called with MiXCR into one record per CDR3 protein. The top ten clones hold approximately 20% of a sample with some 1 million distinct CDR3 sequences, over 35% of them seen once. The sequenced sample consisted of blood. The source is a woman aged 55-75 years in good health.

This chain links TRBV6-6 with TRBJ2-5, with D tentatively TRBD1 (5 bases). Germline-derived CDR1 and CDR2 are MNHNY and SVGAGI (reference sequence). V was trimmed by 7 bases and J by 5 bases, leaving 14 bases between them. This CDR3 spans 13 amino acids. The CDR3 DNA reads as TGTGCCAGCACCCAGGGCGTTTGGGAGACCCAGTACTTC. Protein: CASTQGVWETQYF.

The chain is built from TRBV4-1 and TRBJ2-7; 11 bases match TRBD2. The CDR3 consists of 16 residues. Germline-derived CDR1 and CDR2 are MGHRA and YSYEKL. V shed 2 bases and J 0 bases; nucleotides not matched to a gene: 3. The CDR3 sequence is CASSQTSGGNSYEQYF. CDR3 DNA sequence: TGCGCCAGCAGCCAAACTAGCGGGGGAAACTCCTACGAGCAGTACTTC.

The rearrangement joins TRBV14 to TRBJ2-1; TRBD2 agrees at 10 bases. The germline V gene has CDR1 SGHDN and CDR2 FVKESK. The J segment lost 15 bases and the V segment lost 5 bases, leaving 7 bases of the junction unmatched. CDR3 size: 12 residues. Here the CDR3 DNA reads TGTGCCAGCAGCTCCTCTAGCGGGGGACCGTTCTTC. It specifies CASSSSSGGPFF.

This chain joins TRBV10-3 and TRBJ2-5, with 8 bases aligning to TRBD2. J lost 2 bases, V lost 1 base, and 9 bases had no gene match. Germline V gives CDR1 ENHRY, CDR2 SYGVKD. This CDR3 is 17 amino acids long. The CDR3 DNA reads TGTGCCATCAGTGAGTTCATAAGCGGGAGATGGCAAGAGACCCAGTACTTC. Amino acid sequence: CAISEFISGRWQETQYF.

The genes are TRBV6-5 and TRBJ1-4; D is undetermined. The CDR3 length is 17 residues. The germline V and J ends were trimmed by 0 bases and 0 bases, with 11 bases remaining between them. Germline V gene lookup returns CDR1 MNHEY and CDR2 SVGAGI. The CDR3, as DNA: TGTGCCAGCAGTTACTCCCGGATTAGCGCAACTAATGAAAAACTGTTTTTT. Its translation: CASSYSRISATNEKLFF.

The chain is built from TRBV3-1 and TRBJ2-1; D perhaps matches TRBD2 (5 bases). V lost 2 bases and J lost 0, with 14 bases in between. The CDR3 contains 17 residues. The germline gives CDR1 LGHDT, CDR2 YNNKEL (reference sequence). The chain's CDR3 is CASSQLSGGSSYNEQFF. CDR3 sequence (DNA): TGTGCCAGCAGCCAACTAAGCGGCGGAAGCTCCTACAATGAGCAGTTCTTC.

This chain links TRBV9 with TRBJ2-7; weak D call: TRBD2 (5 bases). The CDR3 has 12 residues. The germline V and J ends were trimmed by 0 bases and 5 bases, with 6 bases remaining between them. Germline CDR1 SGDLS, CDR2 YYNGEE. The CDR3: CASSVEGDEQYF. The CDR3 DNA is TGTGCCAGCAGCGTAGAGGGAGACGAGCAGTACTTC.

This clonotype was observed a single time. The chain links TRBV10-3 to TRBJ1-6; 9 nucleotides match TRBD1. V shed 1 base, J shed 11 bases, and the junction held 6 bases outside the gene matches. The CDR3 is made up of 15 amino acids. Germline lookup yields CDR1 ENHRY and CDR2 SYGVKD. The DNA for the CDR3 is TGTGCCATCAGTGAGTTGGGACAGGGAAAGGCACCCCTCCACTTT. It encodes CAISELGQGKAPLHF.

This clonotype was observed a handful of times. A much larger clone lies a single base off, so this may be a read error. This chain joins TRBV2 and TRBJ2-5; 7 positions match TRBD2. Germline V gene sequence: CDR1 SNHLY, CDR2 FYNNEI. The V segment lost 4 bases and the J segment 11 bases; nucleotides outside the gene matches: 16. This CDR3 is built from 15 residues. The CDR3 sequence is CASSAVGGPNNEQYF. CDR3 bases: TGTGCCAGCAGTGCAGTGGGAGGGCCCAACAATGAGCAGTACTTC.

DNA of the CDR3: TGCGCCAGCAGCCAAGGTCCACAGGGTAGCACAGATACGCAGTATTTT. It translates to CASSQGPQGSTDTQYF. This rearrangement joins TRBV4-1 to TRBJ2-3, with D maybe TRBD1 (6 bases). The germline V gene has CDR1 MGHRA and CDR2 YSYEKL. The CDR3 sequence is 16 residues long. Trimming removed 1 base at V and 0 bases at J, with 11 bases between.

Comments on this clonotype: One junction end does not reproduce the germline sequence, and a read error may be involved. This chain connects TRBV6-5 to TRBJ2-3; 7 bases are shared with TRBD1. The CDR3 is made up of 14 amino acids. Germline lookup yields CDR1 MNHEY and CDR2 SVGAGI. CDR3 residues: CASSDRDGTGTQYF. CDR3 DNA: TGTGCCAGCAGCGACAGGGATGGCACAGGTACGCAGTATTTT.

This clonotype was seen only a few times. This chain connects TRBV29-1 to TRBJ1-1; D remains ambiguous. Germline CDR1 reads SQVTM; CDR2 reads ANQGSEA. The CDR3 is 13 residues long. Deletions cut 6 bases from V and 0 bases from J, with 11 bases between. CDR3 amino acids: CSVSETVNTEAFF. As DNA, the CDR3 is TGCAGCGTGAGCGAAACAGTGAACACTGAAGCTTTCTTT.